This T cell receptor beta chain was retrieved from a study of OX40 agonist ivuxolimab in advanced cancers. TCRdb keeps only in-frame clones here, not all; method: immunoSEQ multiplex PCR. The table records about 120,000 clones, 85% to 90% of them present only once. Regarding this clone: What it binds is not known.

The study's findings and limits: At 0.1 to 3.0 mg/kg, clonal expansion of CD4+ and CD8+ blood T cells had occurred by week 6.

The source material was CD4+ or CD8+ T cells sorted from blood, sampled in a trial of the OX40 agonist ivuxolimab. This clonotype was sampled from an adult with an advanced solid tumor such as melanoma, head and neck, liver or kidney cancer.

The CDR3 bases are TGTGCCAGCAGTTTCGCAGGGTTGGGTTTCTTT. Protein sequence: CASSFAGLGFF. The V gene is TRBV28, the J gene TRBJ1-1, with D perhaps TRBD1 (5 bases). The CDR3 length is 11 residues. Trimming took off 3 bases at V and 13 bases at J, with 12 bases between the two ends. Germline loops: CDR1 MDHEN, CDR2 SYDVKM.